This T cell receptor beta chain originates from a study of T cells in Graves' hyperthyroidism and ophthalmopathy. Study observations and caveats: Also found in blood were most expanded thyroid clonotypes above 0.001.

V shed 6 bases and J 0 bases; nucleotides not matched to a gene: 11. From germline, CDR1 is SNHLY and CDR2 FYNNEI. This CDR3 has 16 amino acids. Researchers amplified the TCR beta CDR3 regions from RNA transcripts. A first-round RT-PCR of the TCR CDR3 used the HTBI primer set. One entry per CDR3 protein, called by TCRdb with MiXCR from the multiplex PCR reads. The sample contains just over 550,000 distinct CDR3 sequences, about half of which appear only once. This clonotype has a handful of counts. Its specificity is unknown. Each diagnosis was grounded in clinical symptoms, serum thyroxine and TRAb, thyroid ultrasound, and orbital computed tomography.

The chain has TRBV2 and TRBJ2-7; TRBD1 aligns across 7 bases. The clonotype originates from a woman between 18 and 29 years old with Graves' hyperthyroidism. What was sequenced was peripheral blood or thyroid tissue (not recorded which). The CDR3 spells CASRTTGAAISYEQYF. Written as DNA, the CDR3 is TGTGCCAGCAGGACCACAGGGGCCGCTATCTCCTACGAGCAGTACTTC.